This note documents a single TCR beta chain sequence. Antigen: not known. This entry belongs to a study of cytomegalovirus exposure and HLA in healthy donors. Across the study: Samples from HLA-typed donors yielded about 85 million unique TCRs in an early data release. Study conclusions and caveats: Certain sequence variants were highly shared and formed a cluster, and this cluster was likely a sequencing artifact. In vitro checks showed that a few CMV-associated chains really do target CMV antigens.

Germline V gene sequence: CDR1 PRHDT, CDR2 FYEKMQ (reference sequence). The trim removed 5 bases at V and 4 bases at J, leaving 6 bases unmatched. The CDR3 totals 15 residues. A multiplex PCR was run with 60 Vbeta primers and 13 Jbeta primers. Clones were sequenced by immunoSEQ multiplex PCR, and TCRdb holds only the in-frame ones, with some missing. The sample has about 69,000 clones, about 73% seen once. The sequence was obtained from an older woman in good health and CMV-seropositive. The chain carries TRBV13 and TRBJ1-3; 9 nucleotides line up with TRBD1. The specimen was PBMCs. The CDR3 region has the DNA TGTGCCAGCAGCCCTGGACAGGGGACAGGAAACACCATATATTTT. Encoded protein: CASSPGQGTGNTIYF.